The next 14 T cell receptor beta chains were all read from a single sample in a study of T cell repertoires in aging, cancer and after chemotherapy (dated by TCRdb to about 2019). Sequencing used an Illumina MiSeq. Rearranged TRB sequences spanning V, D and J segments were amplified by multiplex touch-down PCR using a mixed TRB-A/B primer pool. TCRdb trimmed the raw reads at Q25, called clones with MiXCR and kept productive beta chains. Duplicate CDR3 protein sequences are folded into a single record with the most common DNA and genes. The sample table holds more than 9,500 distinct CDR3 sequences, of which about 37% were seen once. The ten largest clones add up to approximately 9.9% of the sample. TCR beta rearrangements were amplified from genomic DNA isolated from peripheral blood, not from sorted cells or RNA. Material: blood. These receptor sequences come from a human donor in good health.

This clonotype turned up a few times. The chain couples TRBV5-6 to TRBJ2-5; D not certain. Germline V lookup: CDR1 SGHDT, CDR2 YYEEEE. V was shortened by 0 bases and J by 5 bases, with 14 bases between the two germline ends. This CDR3 contains 15 residues. CDR3 loop: CASSLVPVGLETQYF. The CDR3 coding sequence is TGTGCCAGCAGCTTGGTTCCGGTTGGCTTGGAGACCCAGTACTTC.

This clonotype was seen a few times. The rearrangement joins TRBV19 to TRBJ2-3, with TRBD1 identical over 8 bases. The V segment lost 2 bases and the J segment 3 bases; nucleotides outside the gene matches: 4. The CDR3 runs to 15 residues. The V gene's germline CDR1 is LNHDA and CDR2 SQIVND (reference sequence). CDR3 sequence: CASSIQGAWTDTQYF. The DNA of the CDR3 is TGTGCCAGTAGTATACAGGGGGCTTGGACAGATACGCAGTATTTT.

CDR3 nucleotides: TGTGCCAGCAGCATGACAGGGGCAACGTACGAGCAGTACTTC. It codes for CASSMTGATYEQYF. The rearrangement links TRBV13 to TRBJ2-7, with 8 nucleotides matching TRBD1. Germline V gene data show CDR1 as PRHDT and CDR2 as FYEKMQ (reference sequence). The CDR3 loop spans 14 amino acids. V was clipped by 5 bases and J by 4 bases; unmatched bases: 7.

This chain joins TRBV6-2 or TRBV6-3 and TRBJ1-6, with TRBD1 identical over 10 bases. The V gene's germline CDR1 is MNHEY and CDR2 SVGEGT. Losses at the gene ends were 6 bases for V and 7 bases for J; bases not matched to a gene: 9. CDR3 length: 16 residues. The CDR3, as DNA: TGTGCCAGCAGCCGCCATGGGACAGGGGTCAATTCACCCCTCCACTTT. This encodes CASSRHGTGVNSPLHF.

This clonotype was seen only a few times. The V and J genes are TRBV18 and TRBJ2-1; 13 bases fit TRBD2. This CDR3 contains 15 residues. CDR1 and CDR2 (germline): KGHSH, LQKENI. V shed 3 bases and J 6 bases; nucleotides not matched to a gene: 2. This CDR3 reads CASSPGLAGTNEQFF. In DNA form, the CDR3 reads TGTGCCAGCTCACCGGGACTAGCGGGAACCAATGAGCAGTTCTTC.

This clonotype was seen a few times. The chain employs TRBV6-4 and TRBJ2-3; TRBD2 aligns across 8 bases. Germline values: CDR1 MRHNA, CDR2 SNTAGT. The CDR3 consists of 16 residues. The V gene end was trimmed by 3 bases and the J gene end by 0 bases; junction bases not matched to a gene: 5. In DNA, the CDR3 is TGTGCCAGCAGTGATATGCCTAGCGGGAGCACAGATACGCAGTATTTT. As protein: CASSDMPSGSTDTQYF.

The chain links TRBV6-1 to TRBJ2-1; D might be TRBD2 (6 bases). Germline V gene sequence: CDR1 MNHNS, CDR2 SASEGT. V was clipped by 3 bases and J by 8 bases, with 17 bases between them. This CDR3 is built from 15 residues. The CDR3 sequence: CASSEGGASWHEQFF. The CDR3 nucleotides are TGTGCCAGCAGTGAGGGGGGAGCTAGCTGGCATGAGCAGTTCTTC.

This clonotype turned up a few times. The CDR3 DNA reads as TGTGCCAGCACCAAGGGACAGTCGCCTCGGTATGGCTACACCTTC. Residues: CASTKGQSPRYGYTF. This rearrangement joins TRBV5-4 to TRBJ1-2; 7 nucleotides line up with TRBD1. Losses at the gene ends were 6 bases for V and 5 bases for J; bases not matched to a gene: 13. CDR1 is SGHNT and CDR2 is YYREEE in the germline V gene (reference sequence). The CDR3 is made up of 15 amino acids.

The rearrangement links TRBV6-5 to TRBJ1-6; unclear D gene. Germline CDR1 MNHEY, CDR2 SVGAGI. This CDR3 region has 16 residues. Trimming pared 0 bases from V and 9 bases from J, leaving 15 bases between. As DNA, the CDR3 is TGTGCCAGCAGTTACTCGATAGGGAACGGTGGTTCACCCCTCCACTTT. This codes for CASSYSIGNGGSPLHF.

The chain joins TRBV12-3 or TRBV12-4 to TRBJ1-6; the D is unclear. The CDR3 totals 12 residues. V shed 6 bases and J shed 5 bases, with 5 bases lying between them. CDR3 nucleotide sequence: TGTGCCAGCAGCCAAGATAATTCACCCCTCCACTTT. Amino acids: CASSQDNSPLHF.

This chain connects TRBV19 to TRBJ1-6; D is perhaps TRBD1 (5 bases). V lost 5 bases and J lost 14, with 22 bases in between. This CDR3 has 15 amino acids. The V gene's germline CDR1 is LNHDA and CDR2 SQIVND (reference sequence). The chain's CDR3 is CASSPLGGRGLTLHF. CDR3 DNA: TGTGCCAGTAGTCCGTTGGGGGGACGAGGTCTCACCCTCCACTTT.

The rearrangement joins TRBV6-1 to TRBJ2-3; TRBD1 matches 9 bases. Per germline, CDR1 MNHNS and CDR2 SASEGT. This CDR3 is built from 18 residues. The trim removed 5 bases at V and 4 bases at J, leaving 16 bases unmatched. CDR3 nucleotide sequence: TGTGCCAGCAGTTACGCTAAACCTACAGGGGGCATAGCAGATACGCAGTATTTT. It specifies CASSYAKPTGGIADTQYF.

This clonotype was seen only a few times. The chain joins TRBV30 to TRBJ2-1, with D possibly TRBD1 on 6 matching bases. The CDR3 is made up of 14 amino acids. Germline values: CDR1 GTSNPN, CDR2 SVGIG (reference sequence). V was pared by 1 base and J by 3 bases, with 10 bases between. This CDR3 reads CAWSGGQSYNEQFF. CDR3 nucleotide sequence: TGTGCCTGGAGTGGCGGACAGAGCTACAATGAGCAGTTCTTC.

This chain links TRBV18 with TRBJ2-2, with TRBD2 matching over 14 bases. Germline values: CDR1 KGHSH, CDR2 LQKENI. V lost 1 base, J lost 5 bases, and 3 bases stayed unmatched. This CDR3 comprises 17 residues. The CDR3 sequence is CASSPQGLAGVTGELFF. CDR3 bases: TGTGCCAGCTCACCACAGGGACTAGCGGGAGTAACCGGGGAGCTGTTTTTT.